A single T cell receptor (beta chain) is shown here with its context. No antigen is known for it. Profiling relied on immunoSEQ multiplex PCR, and the TCRdb table lists in-frame clones only, not all of them. This table has about 31,000 clones, approximately 94% appearing once. These data originate in a study of T cells in localized non-small cell lung cancer. This CDR3 comprises 15 residues. The V and J ends lost 6 bases and 0 bases, in that order; junction bases with no gene match: 3. Per the germline V gene, CDR1 is LNHDA and CDR2 is SQIVND (reference sequence). Findings and caveats of the study: The greatest T cell clonality was found in uninvolved adjacent lung (higher than in tumor). In the blood, greater T cell density corresponded to longer overall survival.

The sample in question was peripheral blood, obtained before any cancer treatment. This TCR was sampled from a woman aged 40-70 years with stage I lung adenocarcinoma. V usage is TRBV19 and J usage is TRBJ2-1, with 9 bases aligning to TRBD2. CDR3 loop: CASRVAGASYNEQFF. DNA of the CDR3: TGTGCCAGTAGGGTAGCGGGAGCCTCCTACAATGAGCAGTTCTTC.